This TCR beta chain comes out of a study of blood T cell repertoires in COVID-19 (dated by TCRdb to 2020 to 2022). About the study as a whole: The collaborator samples originated in the United States, Italy and Spain and spanned the acute and convalescent phases of COVID-19. The material from the prospective study consisted of cDNA or gDNA derived from T cells, B-cell-depleted T cells, or PBMCs. Subjects who had been exposed to COVID-19, were actively infected with it, or had recovered from it provided the deeply sampled blood TCRbeta repertoires that made up the dataset. The repertoires were released in a freely available public database meant as a resource for research on the immune response to SARS-CoV-2. Samples were obtained from the ongoing ImmuneRACE study (first 160 participants) and from 950 to 1,500 subjects provided by 6 global collaborators. The sample metadata nearly always contained a de-identified subject ID, COVID-19 status, age in years and sex. Where HLA class I and class II types were available, the types were taken from metadata supplied by the sample provider, not from assay-based typing.

The immunoSEQ Assay, a bias-controlled multiplex PCR, was used to amplify TCRbeta CDR3 regions from genomic DNA. Under the source paper's analysis protocol: The number of nucleated cells in each sample was estimated from the amplification of reference gene primers within the assay. Sequence reads were collapsed and filtered to measure the absolute abundance of every unique TCRbeta CDR3 rearrangement. Productive Simpson clonality was computed per sample as the square root of Simpson's diversity index over productive rearrangements. The immuneACCESS repertoire file appears here via TCRdb, limited to in-frame rearrangements. These files lack a portion of the clones; in checked studies, under half of the deficit traces to unresolved V genes, and the cause of the others is not known. D and trimming come from the DNA, and the V and J calls and clone size come from that table. The table for this sample lists about 330,000 clones; more than 85% of them were counted only once. The ten largest clonotypes hold approximately 17% of the sample.

Participants in the prospective study were aged roughly 18 to 100 years, lived in more than 20 United States geographic areas, and enrolled through a virtual design. In the prospective study, participants were assigned to cohorts based on the clinical history participants reported in a screening survey and a study questionnaire. For ImmuneRACE Cohort 3, a participant was defined as recovered based on two consecutive negative NP/OP PCR tests, clearance by a healthcare professional, or resolution of symptoms. Mobile phlebotomists in the prospective study collected whole blood, serum and a nasopharyngeal or oropharyngeal swab from every participant. Additional blood draws and questionnaires over a 2-month period could optionally be provided by prospective study participants. Before DNA extraction, prospective study blood samples were shipped either frozen or at room temperature. A note on this clone: What antigen it recognizes has not been identified. Per-base quality was not reported, and no clone a single base away is much larger than it.

Broad study findings and their caveats: How much clinical and demographic metadata was included differed by source and by participant, and the metadata was provided uncurated.

The specimen sequenced was PBMCs or T cells enriched from blood (not recorded which). The sequence was collected from a woman aged 25 to 39 who had recovered from COVID-19.

The CDR3 reads CASRTGRGGYGYTF. The nucleotides read TGTGCCAGCAGGACGGGACGGGGAGGCTATGGCTACACCTTC. Here the chain combines TRBV2 and TRBJ1-2, and possibly TRBD1, on 5 matching bases. From its cysteine to its phenylalanine, the CDR3 spans 14 amino acids. Kept here is only the CDR3 DNA, which spans 42 bases and is read in frame from base 1. From a lookup of the germline V gene, CDR1 and CDR2 are SNHLY and FYNNEI. V is reduced by 6 bases and J by 4 bases, leaving a spacing of 15 bases between them.